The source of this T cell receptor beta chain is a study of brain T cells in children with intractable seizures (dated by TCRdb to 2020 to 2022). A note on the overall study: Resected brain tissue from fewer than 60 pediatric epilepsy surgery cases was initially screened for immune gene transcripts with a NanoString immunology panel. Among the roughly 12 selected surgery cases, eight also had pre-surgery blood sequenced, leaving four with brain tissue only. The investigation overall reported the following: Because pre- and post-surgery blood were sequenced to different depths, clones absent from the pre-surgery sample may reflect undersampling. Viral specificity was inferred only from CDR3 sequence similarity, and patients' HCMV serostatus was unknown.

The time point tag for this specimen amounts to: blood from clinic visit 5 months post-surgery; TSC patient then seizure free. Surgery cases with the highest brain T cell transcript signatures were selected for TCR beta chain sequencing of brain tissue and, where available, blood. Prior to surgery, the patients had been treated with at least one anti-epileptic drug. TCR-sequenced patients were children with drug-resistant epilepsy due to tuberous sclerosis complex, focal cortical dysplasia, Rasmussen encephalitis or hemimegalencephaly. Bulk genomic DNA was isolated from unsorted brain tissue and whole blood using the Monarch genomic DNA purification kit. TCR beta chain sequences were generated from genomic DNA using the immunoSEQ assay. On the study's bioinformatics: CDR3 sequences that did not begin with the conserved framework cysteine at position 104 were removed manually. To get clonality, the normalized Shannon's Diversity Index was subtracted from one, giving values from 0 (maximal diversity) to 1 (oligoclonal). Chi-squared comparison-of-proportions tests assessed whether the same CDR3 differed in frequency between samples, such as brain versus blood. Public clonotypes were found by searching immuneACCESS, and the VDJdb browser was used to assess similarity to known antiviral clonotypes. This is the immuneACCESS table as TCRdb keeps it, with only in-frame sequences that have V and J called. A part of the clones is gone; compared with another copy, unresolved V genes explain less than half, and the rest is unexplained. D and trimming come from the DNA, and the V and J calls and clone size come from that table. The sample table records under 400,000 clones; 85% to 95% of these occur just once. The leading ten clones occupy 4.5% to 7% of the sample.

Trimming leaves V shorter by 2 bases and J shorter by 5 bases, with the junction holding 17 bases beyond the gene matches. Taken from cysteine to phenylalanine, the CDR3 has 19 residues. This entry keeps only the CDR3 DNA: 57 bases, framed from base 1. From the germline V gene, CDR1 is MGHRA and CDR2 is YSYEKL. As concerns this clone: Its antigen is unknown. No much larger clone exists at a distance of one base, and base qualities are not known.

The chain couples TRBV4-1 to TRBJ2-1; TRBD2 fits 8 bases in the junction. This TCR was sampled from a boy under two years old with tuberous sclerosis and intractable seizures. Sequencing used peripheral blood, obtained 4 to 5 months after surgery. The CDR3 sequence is CASSQPPYKLAAQDNEQFF. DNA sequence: TGCGCCAGCAGCCAACCTCCATACAAACTAGCGGCACAAGACAATGAGCAGTTCTTC.